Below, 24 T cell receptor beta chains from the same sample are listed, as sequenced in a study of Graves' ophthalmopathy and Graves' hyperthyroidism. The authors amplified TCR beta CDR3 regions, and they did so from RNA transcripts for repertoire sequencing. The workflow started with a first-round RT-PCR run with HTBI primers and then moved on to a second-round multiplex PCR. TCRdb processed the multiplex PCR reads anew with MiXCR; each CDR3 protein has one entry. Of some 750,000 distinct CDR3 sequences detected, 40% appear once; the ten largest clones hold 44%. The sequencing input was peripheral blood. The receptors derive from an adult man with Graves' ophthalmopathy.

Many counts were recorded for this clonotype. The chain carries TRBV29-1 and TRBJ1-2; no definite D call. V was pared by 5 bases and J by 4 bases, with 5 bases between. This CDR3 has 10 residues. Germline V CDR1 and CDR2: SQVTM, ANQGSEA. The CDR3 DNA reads TGCAGCGTTAGACTCTATGGCTACACCTTC. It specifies CSVRLYGYTF.

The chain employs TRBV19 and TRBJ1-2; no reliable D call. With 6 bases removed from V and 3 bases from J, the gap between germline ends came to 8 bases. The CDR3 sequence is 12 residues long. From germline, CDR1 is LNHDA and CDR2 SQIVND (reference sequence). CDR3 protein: CASSWSDYGYTF. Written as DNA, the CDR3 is TGTGCCAGTAGCTGGTCAGACTATGGCTACACCTTC.

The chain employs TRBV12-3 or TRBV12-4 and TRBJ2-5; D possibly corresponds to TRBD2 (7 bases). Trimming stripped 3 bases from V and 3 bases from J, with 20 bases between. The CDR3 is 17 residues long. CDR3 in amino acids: CASSLASWGGKEETQYF. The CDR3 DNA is TGTGCCAGCAGTTTGGCGTCATGGGGGGGCAAGGAAGAGACCCAGTACTTC.

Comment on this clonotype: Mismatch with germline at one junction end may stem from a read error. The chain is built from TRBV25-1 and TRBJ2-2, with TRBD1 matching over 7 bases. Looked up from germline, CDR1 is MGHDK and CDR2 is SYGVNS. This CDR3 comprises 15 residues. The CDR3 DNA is TGTGCCAGCGGTGAAATGGGACAGCCCGGCGGGGAGCTGTTTTTT. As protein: CASGEMGQPGGELFF.

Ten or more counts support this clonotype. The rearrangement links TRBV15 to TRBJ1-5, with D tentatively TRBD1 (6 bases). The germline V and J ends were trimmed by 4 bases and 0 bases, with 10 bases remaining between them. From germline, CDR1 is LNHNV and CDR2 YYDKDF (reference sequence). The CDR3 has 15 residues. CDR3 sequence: CATSKQGYSNQPQHF. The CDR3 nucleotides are TGTGCCACCAGCAAACAGGGATATAGCAATCAGCCCCAGCATTTT.

Here the CDR3 DNA reads TGTGCCAGCAGCTCGGTTGGCGCGTTCACAGATACGCAGTATTTT. Protein product: CASSSVGAFTDTQYF. The chain combines TRBV7-2 with TRBJ2-3; D is unclear. From germline, CDR1 is SGHTA and CDR2 FQGNSA. Trimming took off 4 bases at V and 2 bases at J, with 13 bases between the two ends. The CDR3 sequence is 15 residues long.

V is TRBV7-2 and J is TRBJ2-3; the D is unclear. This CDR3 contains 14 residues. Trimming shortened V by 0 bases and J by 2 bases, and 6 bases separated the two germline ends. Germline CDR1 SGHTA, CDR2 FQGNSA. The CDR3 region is CASSLAPVTDTQYF. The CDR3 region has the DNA TGTGCCAGCAGCTTAGCGCCGGTCACAGATACGCAGTATTTT.

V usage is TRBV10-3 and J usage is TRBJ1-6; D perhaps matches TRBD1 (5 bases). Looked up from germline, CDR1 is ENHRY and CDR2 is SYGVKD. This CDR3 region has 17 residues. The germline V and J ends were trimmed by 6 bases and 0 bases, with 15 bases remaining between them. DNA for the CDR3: TGTGCCATCAGCGCTGGACACCCGAGCTCCTATAATTCACCCCTCCACTTT. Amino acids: CAISAGHPSSYNSPLHF.

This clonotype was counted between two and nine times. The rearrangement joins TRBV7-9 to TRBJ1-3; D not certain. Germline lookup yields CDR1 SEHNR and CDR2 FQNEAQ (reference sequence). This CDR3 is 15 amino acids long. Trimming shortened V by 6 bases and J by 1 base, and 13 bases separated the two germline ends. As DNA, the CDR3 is TGTGCCAGCAGTGGCGGCACCTTATCTGGAAACACCATATATTTT. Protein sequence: CASSGGTLSGNTIYF.

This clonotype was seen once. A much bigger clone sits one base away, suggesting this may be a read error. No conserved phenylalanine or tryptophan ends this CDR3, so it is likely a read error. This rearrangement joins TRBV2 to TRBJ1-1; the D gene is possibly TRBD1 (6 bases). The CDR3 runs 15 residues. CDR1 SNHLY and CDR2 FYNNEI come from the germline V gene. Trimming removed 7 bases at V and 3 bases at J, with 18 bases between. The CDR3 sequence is CASTGQGPYDTEAFL. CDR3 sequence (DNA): TGTGCCAGCACGGGACAAGGCCCTTATGACACTGAAGCTTTCCTT.

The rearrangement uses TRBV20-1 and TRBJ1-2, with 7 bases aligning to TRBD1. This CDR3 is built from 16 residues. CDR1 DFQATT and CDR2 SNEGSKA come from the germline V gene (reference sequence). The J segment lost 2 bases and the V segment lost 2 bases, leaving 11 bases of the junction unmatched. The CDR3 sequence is CSARNDRARPNYGYTF. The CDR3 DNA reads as TGCAGTGCTAGAAACGACAGGGCGAGGCCAAACTATGGCTACACCTTC.

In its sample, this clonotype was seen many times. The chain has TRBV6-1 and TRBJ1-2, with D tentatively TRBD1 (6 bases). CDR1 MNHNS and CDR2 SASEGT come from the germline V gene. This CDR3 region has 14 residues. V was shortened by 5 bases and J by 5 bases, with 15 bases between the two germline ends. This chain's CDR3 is CASSYRASGYGYTF. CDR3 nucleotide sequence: TGTGCCAGCAGTTACAGGGCATCCGGGTATGGCTACACCTTC.

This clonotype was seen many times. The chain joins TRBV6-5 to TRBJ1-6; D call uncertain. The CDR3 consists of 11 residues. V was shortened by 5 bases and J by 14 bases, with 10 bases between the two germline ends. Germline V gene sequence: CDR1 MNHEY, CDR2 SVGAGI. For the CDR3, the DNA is TGTGCCAGCAGTGAACCCCGGGCCCTCCACTTT. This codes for CASSEPRALHF.

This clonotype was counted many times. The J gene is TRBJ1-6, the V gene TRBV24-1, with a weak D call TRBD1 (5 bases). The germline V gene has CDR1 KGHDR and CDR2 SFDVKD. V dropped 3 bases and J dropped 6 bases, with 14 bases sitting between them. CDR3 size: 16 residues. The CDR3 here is CATSDPREGVNSPLHF. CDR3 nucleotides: TGTGCCACCAGTGATCCTCGGGAAGGGGTTAATTCACCCCTCCACTTT.

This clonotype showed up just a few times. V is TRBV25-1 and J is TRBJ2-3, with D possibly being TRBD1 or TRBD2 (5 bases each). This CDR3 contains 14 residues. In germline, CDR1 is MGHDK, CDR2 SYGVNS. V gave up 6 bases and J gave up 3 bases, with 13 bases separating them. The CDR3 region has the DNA TGTGCCAGCAGAACGGGACCGGGGACAGATACGCAGTATTTT. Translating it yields CASRTGPGTDTQYF.

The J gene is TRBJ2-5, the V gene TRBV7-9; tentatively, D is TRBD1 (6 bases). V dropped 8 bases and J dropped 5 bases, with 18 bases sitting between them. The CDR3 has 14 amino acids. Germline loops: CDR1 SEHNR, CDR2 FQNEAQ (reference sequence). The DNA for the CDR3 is TGTGCCAGCTCACCAGCAGGGGAGTGGGAGACCCAGTACTTC. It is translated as CASSPAGEWETQYF.

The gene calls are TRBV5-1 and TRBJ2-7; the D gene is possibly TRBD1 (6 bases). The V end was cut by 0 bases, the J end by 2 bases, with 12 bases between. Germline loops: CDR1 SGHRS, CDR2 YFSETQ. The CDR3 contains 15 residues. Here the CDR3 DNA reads TGCGCCAGCAGCTTGGGTGGGACACAACCCTACGAGCAGTACTTC. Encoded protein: CASSLGGTQPYEQYF.

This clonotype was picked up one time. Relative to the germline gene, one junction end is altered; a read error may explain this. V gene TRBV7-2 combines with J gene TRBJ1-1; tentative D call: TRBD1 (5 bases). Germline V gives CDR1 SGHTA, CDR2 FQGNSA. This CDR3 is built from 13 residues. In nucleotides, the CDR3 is TGTGTCAGCAGCTCGACGACAGACACTGAAGCTTTCTTT. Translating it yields CVSSSTTDTEAFF.

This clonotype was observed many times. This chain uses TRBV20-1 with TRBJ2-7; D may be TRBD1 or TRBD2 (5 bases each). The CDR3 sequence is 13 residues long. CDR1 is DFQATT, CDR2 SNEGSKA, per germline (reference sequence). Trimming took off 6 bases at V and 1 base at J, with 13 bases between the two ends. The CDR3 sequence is CSANRDLSYEQYF. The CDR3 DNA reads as TGCAGTGCCAACCGGGACCTATCCTACGAGCAGTACTTC.

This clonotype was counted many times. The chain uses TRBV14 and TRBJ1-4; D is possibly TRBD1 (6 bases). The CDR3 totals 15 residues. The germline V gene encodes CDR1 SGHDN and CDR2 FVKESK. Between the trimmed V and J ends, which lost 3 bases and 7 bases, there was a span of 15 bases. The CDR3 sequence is CASSHEQGLGEKLFF. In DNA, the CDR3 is TGTGCCAGCAGCCATGAACAGGGATTGGGTGAAAAACTGTTTTTT.

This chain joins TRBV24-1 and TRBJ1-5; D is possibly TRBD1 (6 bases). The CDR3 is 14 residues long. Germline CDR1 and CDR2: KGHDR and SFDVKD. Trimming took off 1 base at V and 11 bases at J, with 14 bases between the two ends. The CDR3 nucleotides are TGTGCCACCAGTGATTTTCCAGGGGAAGAGACCCAGCATTTT. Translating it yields CATSDFPGEETQHF.

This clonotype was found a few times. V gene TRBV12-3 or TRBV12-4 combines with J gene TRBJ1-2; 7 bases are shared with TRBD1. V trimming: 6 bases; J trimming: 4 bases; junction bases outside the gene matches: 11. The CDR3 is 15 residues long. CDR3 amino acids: CASSLGQPTPYGYTF. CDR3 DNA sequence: TGTGCCAGCAGCCTGGGACAGCCGACTCCCTATGGCTACACCTTC.

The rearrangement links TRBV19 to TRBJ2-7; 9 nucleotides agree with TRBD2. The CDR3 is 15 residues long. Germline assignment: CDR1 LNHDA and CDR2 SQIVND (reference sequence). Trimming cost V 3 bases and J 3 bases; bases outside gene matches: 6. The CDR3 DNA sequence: TGTGCCAGTAGTATTTCTGCTAGCGGGATCTACGAGCAGTACTTC. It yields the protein CASSISASGIYEQYF.

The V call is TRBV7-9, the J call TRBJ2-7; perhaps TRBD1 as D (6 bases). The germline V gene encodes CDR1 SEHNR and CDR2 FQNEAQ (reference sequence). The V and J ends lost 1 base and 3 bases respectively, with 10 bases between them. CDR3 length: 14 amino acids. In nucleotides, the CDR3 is TGTGCCAGCAGCTTAGTCGCCAGGGGCTACGAGCAGTACTTC. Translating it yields CASSLVARGYEQYF. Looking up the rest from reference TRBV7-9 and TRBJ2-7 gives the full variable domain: DTGVSQNPRHKITKRGQNVTFRCDPISEHNRLYWYRQTLGQGPEFLTYFQNEAQLEKSRLLSDRFSAERPKGSFSTLEIQRTEQGDSAMYLCASSLVARGYEQYFGPGTRLTVT.